Below, 3 T cell receptor beta chains from the same sample are listed, as sequenced in a study of tumor-infiltrating lymphocytes in primary liver carcinoma. TCR beta cDNA was reverse-transcribed from about 0.45 ug of total RNA. The reaction used a constant-region primer and ProtoScript II reverse transcriptase. Slightly modified ARM-PCR with three nested multiplex PCR rounds yielded TCR beta libraries. Researchers ran the first two PCR rounds for roughly 11 cycles each with TRBV1-TRBV30 forward primers and a C-beta reverse primer. TCRdb processed the multiplex PCR reads anew with MiXCR; each CDR3 protein has one entry. The sample lists roughly 330,000 distinct CDR3 sequences, approximately 64% occurring once. Germline DNA was also extracted, while the blood RNA originated from unsorted whole blood. The source material was peripheral blood. Every receptor here comes from a man between 35 and 55 years old with primary liver carcinoma and hepatitis B virus infection.

Note on this clonotype: Germline is not matched at one junction end, which may reflect a read error. The chain combines TRBV4-2 with TRBJ1-6; 9 bases match TRBD1. Per the germline V gene, CDR1 is LGHNA and CDR2 is YNFKEQ. The CDR3 consists of 16 residues. Here the CDR3 reads CASSQDRDREDSHLHF. In nucleotides, the CDR3 is TGTGCCAGCAGCCAAGACCGGGACAGGGAGGATTCACACCTCCACTTT.

Comment on this clonotype: One end of the junction is discordant with germline, which a read error may explain. V is TRBV5-1 and J is TRBJ2-7; D unresolved. The CDR3 has 13 amino acids. The germline CDR1 and CDR2 sequences are SGHRS and YFSETQ. CDR3 residues: CANSLAEHREQYF. The CDR3 DNA is TGCGCCAACAGCTTGGCCGAACATCGTGAGCAGTACTTC.

There are a few counts of this clonotype. Since a much larger clone is just one base distant, this may be a read error. V is TRBV12-3 or TRBV12-4 and J is TRBJ1-1; perhaps TRBD1 as D (6 bases). V was trimmed by 8 bases and J by 0 bases, leaving 16 bases between them. The CDR3 consists of 15 residues. The CDR3 loop is CASGPNREVNTEAFF. CDR3 sequence (DNA): TGTGCCAGCGGACCCAACAGGGAAGTGAACACTGAAGCTTTCTTT.